These T cell receptor beta chains were read from a single sample in a study of T cell responses to AZD1222 COVID-19 vaccine. Some clones are missing from TCRdb's copy, which holds only in-frame ones; the method was immunoSEQ multiplex PCR. The sample shows around 180,000 clones, around 90% of them seen only once. Sequences were derived from peripheral blood, sampled on day 0 of AZD1222 vaccination. These TCRs come from an adult in good health. Both conserved end residues are part of each CDR3. A D gene is named only where the DNA matches it firmly. Not all rows give a size; the values are once, few, many and, for expanded clones, a class.

abundance: NA; len: 13; v_gene: TRBV27; j_gene: TRBJ2-7; d_gene: NA; CDR3aa: CASSFSAAYEQYF; CDR3nt: TGTGCCAGCAGTTTTTCCGCCGCCTACGAGCAGTACTTC
abundance: NA; len: 14; v_gene: TRBV18; j_gene: TRBJ1-1; d_gene: NA; CDR3aa: CASSPNKGNTEAFF; CDR3nt: TGTGCCAGCTCACCAAACAAGGGGAACACTGAAGCTTTCTTT
abundance: NA; len: 15; v_gene: TRBV3-1/TRBV3-2; j_gene: TRBJ2-7; d_gene: NA; CDR3aa: CASSHLRTNSYEQYF; CDR3nt: TGTGCCAGCAGCCATCTTCGGACCAACTCCTACGAGCAGTACTTC
abundance: NA; len: 16; v_gene: TRBV11-1; j_gene: TRBJ2-5; d_gene: NA; CDR3aa: CASSPSGTHRGETQYF; CDR3nt: TGTGCCAGCAGCCCTAGCGGTACTCATAGGGGGGAGACCCAGTACTTC
abundance: NA; len: 13; v_gene: TRBV30; j_gene: TRBJ2-1; d_gene: NA; CDR3aa: CAWSVGLIYEQFF; CDR3nt: TGTGCCTGGAGTGTAGGACTAATCTATGAGCAGTTCTTC
abundance: NA; len: 15; v_gene: TRBV5-6; j_gene: TRBJ1-4; d_gene: NA; CDR3aa: CASSFGLTAREKLFF; CDR3nt: TGTGCCAGCAGCTTTGGCTTAACAGCGAGAGAAAAACTGTTTTTT
abundance: NA; len: 13; v_gene: TRBV30; j_gene: TRBJ1-3; d_gene: NA; CDR3aa: CAWIEGRRNTIYF; CDR3nt: TGTGCCTGGATTGAGGGGAGAAGAAACACCATATATTTT
abundance: NA; len: 13; v_gene: TRBV10-3; j_gene: TRBJ1-1; d_gene: NA; CDR3aa: CAISGQRNTEAFF; CDR3nt: TGTGCCATCAGCGGACAGCGGAACACTGAAGCTTTCTTT
abundance: NA; len: 13; v_gene: TRBV7-9; j_gene: TRBJ2-2; d_gene: NA; CDR3aa: CASSWRGTGELFF; CDR3nt: TGTGCCAGCAGCTGGCGAGGGACCGGGGAGCTGTTTTTT
abundance: few; len: 15; v_gene: TRBV2; j_gene: TRBJ1-4; d_gene: NA; CDR3aa: CASRPGGTTNEKLFF; CDR3nt: TGTGCCAGCAGGCCAGGAGGGACAACTAATGAAAAACTGTTTTTT
abundance: NA; len: 13; v_gene: TRBV15; j_gene: TRBJ1-2; d_gene: TRBD1; CDR3aa: CATSSRTGSGYTF; CDR3nt: TGTGCCACCAGCAGCCGGACAGGGAGTGGCTACACCTTC
abundance: NA; len: 11; v_gene: TRBV20-1; j_gene: TRBJ2-7; d_gene: TRBD1; CDR3aa: CSARTGYEQYF; CDR3nt: TGCAGTGCAAGGACAGGCTACGAGCAGTACTTC
abundance: NA; len: 16; v_gene: TRBV27; j_gene: TRBJ2-5; d_gene: NA; CDR3aa: CASSSQGGLVQETQYF; CDR3nt: TGTGCCAGCAGTTCCCAGGGGGGGCTAGTCCAAGAGACCCAGTACTTC
abundance: once; len: 14; v_gene: TRBV5-1; j_gene: TRBJ2-3; d_gene: NA; CDR3aa: CASSLVTETDTQYF; CDR3nt: TGCGCCAGCAGCTTGGTAACCGAAACAGATACGCAGTATTTT
abundance: NA; len: 14; v_gene: TRBV27; j_gene: TRBJ1-1; d_gene: NA; CDR3aa: CASKVWGMNTEAFF; CDR3nt: TGTGCCAGCAAGGTGTGGGGGATGAACACTGAAGCTTTCTTT
abundance: NA; len: 14; v_gene: TRBV5-4; j_gene: TRBJ1-1; d_gene: TRBD1; CDR3aa: CASSLTQGVGEAFF; CDR3nt: TGTGCCAGCAGCTTGACTCAGGGGGTGGGTGAAGCTTTCTTT
abundance: NA; len: 14; v_gene: TRBV24-1; j_gene: TRBJ1-1; d_gene: NA; CDR3aa: CAFPRRRGFTEAFF; CDR3nt: TGTGCCTTCCCGCGCCGGAGAGGGTTCACTGAAGCTTTCTTT
abundance: NA; len: 14; v_gene: TRBV29-1; j_gene: TRBJ2-1; d_gene: NA; CDR3aa: CSVDNLYGGNEQFF; CDR3nt: TGCAGCGTTGATAACCTTTATGGGGGGAATGAGCAGTTCTTC
abundance: NA; len: 15; v_gene: TRBV5-6; j_gene: TRBJ2-3; d_gene: NA; CDR3aa: CASSLPGTVTDTQYF; CDR3nt: TGTGCCAGCAGCTTACCAGGGACTGTCACAGATACGCAGTATTTT
abundance: NA; len: 16; v_gene: TRBV24-1; j_gene: TRBJ2-1; d_gene: TRBD2; CDR3aa: CATSDRRPSGANEQFF; CDR3nt: TGTGCCACCAGTGACCGAAGACCTAGCGGGGCTAATGAGCAGTTCTTC
abundance: NA; len: 12; v_gene: TRBV28; j_gene: TRBJ2-5; d_gene: NA; CDR3aa: CASSFGRETQYF; CDR3nt: TGTGCCAGCAGTTTTGGACGGGAGACCCAGTACTTC
abundance: NA; len: 12; v_gene: TRBV7-9; j_gene: TRBJ2-7; d_gene: TRBD1; CDR3aa: CASSLTGYEQYF; CDR3nt: TGTGCCAGCAGCTTGACAGGGTACGAGCAGTACTTC
abundance: few; len: 14; v_gene: TRBV7-2; j_gene: TRBJ1-2; d_gene: NA; CDR3aa: CASTPSYRNYGYTF; CDR3nt: TGTGCCAGCACCCCCTCGTATCGTAACTATGGCTACACCTTC
abundance: NA; len: 16; v_gene: TRBV5-1; j_gene: TRBJ1-6; d_gene: NA; CDR3aa: CASSLGAGPNNSPLHF; CDR3nt: TGCGCCAGCAGTCTGGGAGCTGGGCCAAACAATTCACCCCTCCACTTT
abundance: NA; len: 13; v_gene: TRBV6-5; j_gene: TRBJ1-1; d_gene: NA; CDR3aa: CANTDYMNTEAFF; CDR3nt: TGTGCCAATACGGATTACATGAACACTGAAGCTTTCTTT